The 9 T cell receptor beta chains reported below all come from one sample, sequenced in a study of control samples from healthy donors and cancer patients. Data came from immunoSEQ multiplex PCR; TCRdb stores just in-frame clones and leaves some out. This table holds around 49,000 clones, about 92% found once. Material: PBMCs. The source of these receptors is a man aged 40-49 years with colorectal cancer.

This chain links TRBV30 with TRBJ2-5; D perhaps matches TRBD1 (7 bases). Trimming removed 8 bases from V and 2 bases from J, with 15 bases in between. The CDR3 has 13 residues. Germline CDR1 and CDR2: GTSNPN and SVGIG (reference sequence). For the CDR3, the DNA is TGTGCCGGTGGAGGGGACAGACAAGAGACCCAGTACTTC. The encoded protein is CAGGGDRQETQYF.

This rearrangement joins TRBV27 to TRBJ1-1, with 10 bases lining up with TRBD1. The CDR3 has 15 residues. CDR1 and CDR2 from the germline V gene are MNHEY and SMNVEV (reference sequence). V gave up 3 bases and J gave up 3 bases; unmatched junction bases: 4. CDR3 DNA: TGTGCCAGCAGTTTCGGGACAGGGGTGTACACTGAAGCTTTCTTT. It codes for CASSFGTGVYTEAFF.

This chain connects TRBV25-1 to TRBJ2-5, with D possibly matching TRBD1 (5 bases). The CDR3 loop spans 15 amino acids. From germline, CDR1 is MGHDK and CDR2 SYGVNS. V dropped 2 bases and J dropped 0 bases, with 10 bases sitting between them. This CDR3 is CASSEGASHQETQYF. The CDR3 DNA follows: TGTGCCAGCAGTGAAGGGGCCAGCCACCAAGAGACCCAGTACTTC.

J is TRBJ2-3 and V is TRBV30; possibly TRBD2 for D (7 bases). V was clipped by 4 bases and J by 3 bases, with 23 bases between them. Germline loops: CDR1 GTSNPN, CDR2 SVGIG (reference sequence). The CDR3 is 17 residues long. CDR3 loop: CAWIKMGRGKRTDTQYF. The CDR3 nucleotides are TGTGCCTGGATTAAGATGGGGAGGGGGAAAAGGACAGATACGCAGTATTTT.

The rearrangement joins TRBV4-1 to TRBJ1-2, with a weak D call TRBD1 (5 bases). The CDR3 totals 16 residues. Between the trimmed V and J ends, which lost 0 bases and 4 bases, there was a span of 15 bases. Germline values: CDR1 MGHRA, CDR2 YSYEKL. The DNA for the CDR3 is TGCGCCAGCAGCCAAGACCGAGCCGAGGGGTTCTATGGCTACACCTTC. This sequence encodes CASSQDRAEGFYGYTF.

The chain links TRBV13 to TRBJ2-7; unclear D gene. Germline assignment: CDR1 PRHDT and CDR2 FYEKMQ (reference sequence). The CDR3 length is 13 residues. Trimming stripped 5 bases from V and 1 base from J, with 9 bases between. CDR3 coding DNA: TGTGCCAGCAGCCTTAGGTTTTCCTACGAGCAGTACTTC. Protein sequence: CASSLRFSYEQYF.

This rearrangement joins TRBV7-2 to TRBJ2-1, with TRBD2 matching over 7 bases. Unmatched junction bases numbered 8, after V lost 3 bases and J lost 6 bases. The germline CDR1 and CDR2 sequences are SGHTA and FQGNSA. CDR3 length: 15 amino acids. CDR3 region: CASSFQTSVPNEQFF. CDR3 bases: TGTGCCAGCAGCTTCCAAACTAGCGTCCCCAATGAGCAGTTCTTC.

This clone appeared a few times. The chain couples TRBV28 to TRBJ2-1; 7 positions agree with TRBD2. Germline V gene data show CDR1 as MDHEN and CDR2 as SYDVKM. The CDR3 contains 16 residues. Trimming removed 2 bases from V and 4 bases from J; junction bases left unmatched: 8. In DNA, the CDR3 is TGTGCCAGCAGTTTAGAAGAGGGACTAACTTACAATGAGCAGTTCTTC. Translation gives CASSLEEGLTYNEQFF.

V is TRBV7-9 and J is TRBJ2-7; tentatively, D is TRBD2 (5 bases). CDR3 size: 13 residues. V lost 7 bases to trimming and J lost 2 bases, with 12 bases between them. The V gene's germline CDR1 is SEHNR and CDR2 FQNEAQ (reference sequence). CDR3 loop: CASTGGETYEQYF. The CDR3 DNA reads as TGTGCCAGCACTGGAGGTGAAACCTACGAGCAGTACTTC.